The next 8 T cell receptor beta chains were all read from a single sample in a study of cytomegalovirus exposure and HLA in healthy donors. PCR involved 60 Vbeta and 13 Jbeta primers. Here immunoSEQ multiplex PCR was the method, and the copy in TCRdb shows in-frame clones only, minus some. Among under 200,000 clones listed, around three quarters were seen once. Sequencing was done on a sample of PBMCs. The receptors were gathered from a woman between 45 and 65 years old in good health and CMV-seronegative.

V usage is TRBV5-1 and J usage is TRBJ2-7; TRBD2 might be the D (6 bases). The V gene's germline CDR1 is SGHRS and CDR2 YFSETQ. V lost 3 bases, J lost 7 bases, and 14 bases lay in between. The CDR3 covers 13 residues. CDR3 protein: CASSYLTSREQYF. The CDR3 coding sequence is TGCGCCAGCAGCTACCTCACTAGCAGGGAGCAGTACTTC.

This clone was picked up a small number of times. The junction departs from the called germline gene at one end, perhaps through a read error. The rearrangement links TRBV7-9 to TRBJ2-2; 8 bases match TRBD1. Germline CDR1 reads SEHNR; CDR2 reads FQNEAQ (reference sequence). CDR3 size: 15 residues. The CDR3 DNA reads as TGTTCCAGCAGCTCAAGCAGGGGGCACACCGGGGAGCTGTTTTTT. Its protein is CSSSSSRGHTGELFF.

The chain employs TRBV4-2 and TRBJ1-2; 11 nucleotides line up with TRBD1. CDR1 and CDR2 from the germline V gene are LGHNA and YNFKEQ. CDR3 length: 15 residues. V dropped 4 bases and J dropped 4; count of bases not matched to a gene: 5. The CDR3 nucleotides read TGTGCCAGCAGCCCTGGACAGGGGGCGAGCTATGGCTACACCTTC. Translated: CASSPGQGASYGYTF.

The CDR3 is CASSRAGGETQYF. The CDR3 DNA reads as TGTGCCAGCAGTCGCGCAGGGGGCGAGACCCAGTACTTC. The V gene is TRBV7-2, the J gene TRBJ2-5; TRBD1 matches at 8 bases. With V trimmed by 6 bases and J by 5 bases, 5 bases remained unmatched. Germline values: CDR1 SGHTA, CDR2 FQGNSA. The CDR3 sequence is 13 residues long.

The V gene is TRBV7-2, the J gene TRBJ2-7; TRBD2 matches 15 bases. The V gene end was trimmed by 4 bases and the J gene end by 5 bases; junction bases not matched to a gene: 12. The CDR3 consists of 18 residues. Germline V gene sequence: CDR1 SGHTA, CDR2 FQGNSA. The CDR3, as DNA: TGTGCCAGCAGCTCACATAGGACTAGCGGGAGGGCCGTCAACGAGCAGTACTTC. Its translation: CASSSHRTSGRAVNEQYF.

V gene TRBV11-2 combines with J gene TRBJ2-2, with TRBD2 matching over 7 bases. The germline CDR1 and CDR2 sequences are SGHAT and FQNNGV. The CDR3 is 17 residues long. Trimming removed 4 bases from V and 6 bases from J; junction bases left unmatched: 14. CDR3 amino acids: CASSYGFREVISGELFF. The CDR3 coding sequence is TGTGCCAGCAGCTACGGGTTTCGGGAGGTGATTTCCGGGGAGCTGTTTTTT.

The rearrangement links TRBV6-6 to TRBJ1-5, with D possibly TRBD1 on 6 matching bases. The CDR3 sequence is 16 residues long. V lost 2 bases to trimming and J lost 3 bases, with 14 bases between them. Germline V gene sequence: CDR1 MNHNY, CDR2 SVGAGI (reference sequence). CDR3 DNA: TGTGCCAGCAGTTACCCCTCGGGGGGCAACAATCAGCCCCAGCATTTT. This translates into CASSYPSGGNNQPQHF.

The chain recombines TRBV19 with TRBJ1-6, with D possibly matching TRBD1 (5 bases). With 2 bases removed from V and 10 bases from J, the gap between germline ends came to 9 bases. The V gene's germline CDR1 is LNHDA and CDR2 SQIVND (reference sequence). The CDR3 runs to 13 residues. The CDR3 loop reads CASSISQESPLHF. CDR3 in DNA: TGTGCCAGTAGTATATCACAGGAGTCACCCCTCCACTTT.